The sequence of this TCR beta chain was determined in a study of T cell responses to AZD1222 COVID-19 vaccine. This clone was seen a few times. Its antigen is unknown. Regarding the study as a whole: Distributed over spike, vaccine-associated CD4 TCRs predominated at 160-218 and 743-854. The sample set comprised mostly white British donors with more females, and clonal diversity was possibly underestimated. Repertoires in all cases were sampled only once the peak T cell response had passed.

Repertoires were generated with immunoSEQ multiplex PCR, while TCRdb's copy carries only in-frame clones and drops some. The sample contains 50,000 to 65,000 clones, approximately 85% of which appear only once. This sample comprised peripheral blood, obtained 28 days after the second AZD1222 dose. The TCR originated in an adult who received the AZD1222 COVID-19 vaccine.

The CDR3 loop reads CASSYSMTGNTGELFF. As DNA, the CDR3 is TGTGCCAGCAGTTACTCTATGACAGGGAACACCGGGGAGCTGTTTTTT. This chain uses TRBV6-5 with TRBJ2-2, with D maybe TRBD1 (6 bases). Trimming removed 0 bases at V and 1 base at J, with 9 bases between. The CDR3 loop spans 16 amino acids. Germline assignment: CDR1 MNHEY and CDR2 SVGAGI.